This TCR beta chain stems from a study of blood T cell repertoires in COVID-19. As for the study in general: Collection of acute and convalescent COVID-19 samples took place in the United States, Italy and Spain.

The repertoire was sequenced with immunoSEQ multiplex PCR; TCRdb's copy has only in-frame clones and lacks some. The data contain about 220,000 clones, approximately 80% of them singletons. A few counts support this clone. Germline V gene sequence: CDR1 WNHNN, CDR2 SYGVQD (reference sequence). Trimming at V came to 2 bases and at J to 5 bases, leaving 5 bases not matched to a gene. The CDR3 has 14 residues. The sequencing sample was made of peripheral blood. This TCR was sampled from a human donor in a cohort sampled during active COVID-19. The chain has TRBV10-1 and TRBJ2-7, with TRBD1 identical over 8 bases. The CDR3 sequence: CASSEGKTGDEQYF. CDR3 DNA sequence: TGCGCCAGCAGTGAGGGGAAGACAGGGGACGAGCAGTACTTC.